This TCR beta chain was recovered during a study of blood T cell repertoires in COVID-19 (dated by TCRdb to 2019 to 2021). Background on the whole study: Collaborator samples came from the United States, Italy and Spain and covered acute and convalescent phases of COVID-19. The samples were drawn from two sources: the first 160 participants of the ongoing ImmuneRACE study, and 1,254 subjects contributed by 6 global collaborators. Where HLA class I and class II types were available, the types were taken from metadata supplied by the sample provider, not from assay-based typing. The material from the prospective study consisted of cDNA or gDNA derived from T cells, B-cell-depleted T cells, or PBMCs. Subjects who had been exposed to COVID-19, were actively infected with it, or had recovered from it provided the deeply sampled blood TCRbeta repertoires that made up the dataset. The repertoires were made available in a free public database intended to serve as a resource for research on the immune response to SARS-CoV-2. A de-identified subject ID, COVID-19 status, age in years and sex were almost always included in the sample metadata.

Collaborating institutions collected whole blood in K2EDTA tubes following their own protocols. For TCRbeta analysis, collaborator samples were shipped as frozen whole blood, as isolated PBMCs, or as DNA extracted from either sample type. The paper as a whole reports these results and caveats: The quantity of clinical and demographic metadata differed by source and by participant and was supplied without curation.

In regard to this clone: Its binding antigen is unknown. No clone much larger than this one lies a single base away; base qualities are absent.

Trimming takes 4 bases off V and 7 bases off J; junction bases not matched to a gene: 11. CDR1 LGHDT and CDR2 YNNKEL were looked up in the germline V gene (reference sequence). From its cysteine to its phenylalanine, the CDR3 spans 16 amino acids. Here the CDR3 DNA is all that survives: 48 bases in frame from base 1. The immunoSEQ Assay, a bias-controlled multiplex PCR, was used to amplify TCRbeta CDR3 regions from genomic DNA. The study's own analysis went as follows. Within the assay, amplification of reference gene primers was used to estimate how many nucleated cells each sample contained. To quantify the absolute abundance of each unique TCRbeta CDR3 rearrangement, sequence reads were collapsed and filtered. For each sample, productive Simpson clonality was calculated by taking the square root of Simpson's diversity index across productive rearrangements. Held by TCRdb, this immuneACCESS table contains in-frame sequences only and omits some clones. Under half of the omission traces to an unresolved V gene where checked; the cause of the rest is unknown. V, J and clone size were drawn from that table, and D and trimming were deduced from the DNA. For this sample there are some 50,000 clones; 86% appear just once. In total, the top ten clones hold about 2.5% of the sample.

Sample: peripheral blood. The chain is encoded by TRBV3-1 (or the pseudogene TRBV3-2) joined to TRBJ2-1, and 9 junction bases match TRBD2. This TCR was recovered from a man older than 75 with acute or convalescent COVID-19. The DNA sequence is as follows: TGTGCCAGCAGCCCCCTAAGGGCGGGGGGGCTTAATGAGCAGTTCTTC. Its protein is CASSPLRAGGLNEQFF.